Following are 27 T cell receptor beta chains from one sample sequenced in a study of regulatory T cells in long-lasting Graves disease (dated by TCRdb to the early 2020s). The time point label corresponds to: persistent/refractory GD, antithyroid drugs over 5 years with positive TRAb. For both TCR sequencing and RNA sequencing, RNA was extracted from PBMCs in TRIzol. Library method: multiplex PCR. The listed sequencing device is Illumina HiSeq 4000. To build TCR beta libraries, CDR3 regions were amplified by Arm-PCR using iRepertoire HTBI primers. In TCRdb, the public reads were trimmed at Q25 with fastp and aligned with MiXCR, with productive beta chains retained. Every CDR3 protein is listed once, alongside the most common genes and DNA of its rows. The sample table lists some 440,000 distinct CDR3 sequences, less than 25% of them with a count of one. The ten biggest clones cover over 7.5% of the sample.

The source was peripheral blood mononuclear cells (PBMCs), collected when the disease was refractory, from a patient treated with antithyroid drugs. The receptors derive from a female donor with Graves disease.

This clonotype was detected ten times or more. CDR3 amino acids: CASSDTSTGAYEQYF. The CDR3 bases are TGTGCCAGCAGTGATACCTCGACTGGAGCCTACGAGCAGTACTTC. V and J are TRBV27 and TRBJ2-7; D remains ambiguous. V lost 5 bases and J 2 bases, leaving 16 bases between the germline ends. Per the germline V gene, CDR1 is MNHEY and CDR2 is SMNVEV (reference sequence). This CDR3 is 15 amino acids long.

This clonotype was recorded many times. The gene calls are TRBV24-1 and TRBJ1-5, with a possible D match to TRBD1 (6 bases). The CDR3 totals 14 residues. The V end was cut by 5 bases, the J end by 7 bases, with 14 bases between. Germline V lookup: CDR1 KGHDR, CDR2 SFDVKD. The CDR3 reads CATSATGSRQPQHF. In DNA form, the CDR3 reads TGTGCCACCAGTGCCACAGGGTCGAGGCAGCCCCAGCATTTT.

This clonotype occurred a few times. The chain couples TRBV28 to TRBJ2-1, with D unresolved. The length of the CDR3 is 15 residues. Between the trimmed V and J ends, which lost 6 bases and 1 base, there was a span of 13 bases. CDR1 and CDR2 from the germline V gene are MDHEN and SYDVKM. The CDR3 DNA follows: TGTGCCAGCAGGGGATTGGTAGCTTCCTACAATGAGCAGTTCTTC. Protein product: CASRGLVASYNEQFF.

The chain links TRBV5-1 to TRBJ2-7, with TRBD1 matching 9 bases. This CDR3 spans 14 amino acids. Germline CDR1 reads SGHRS; CDR2 reads YFSETQ. The trim removed 4 bases at V and 2 bases at J, leaving 4 bases unmatched. This CDR3 reads CASSGGTGTYEQYF. The DNA for the CDR3 is TGCGCCAGCAGCGGAGGGACAGGGACCTACGAGCAGTACTTC. Variable domain in full (rest from reference TRBV5-1 and TRBJ2-7): KAGVTQTPRYLIKTRGQQVTLSCSPISGHRSVSWYQQTPGQGLQFLFEYFSETQRNKGNFPGRFSGRQFSNSRSEMNVSTLELGDSALYLCASSGGTGTYEQYFGPGTRLTVT.

The rearrangement joins TRBV6-1 to TRBJ2-2; 9 bases map to TRBD2. Germline CDR1 reads MNHNS; CDR2 reads SASEGT. There are 14 residues in the CDR3. The CDR3 sequence: CAVSVAGVNGELFF. CDR3 in DNA: TGTGCGGTGAGCGTAGCGGGAGTGAACGGGGAGCTGTTTTTT.

This clonotype was picked up many times. The chain is built from TRBV18 and TRBJ2-5, with D possibly being TRBD1 or TRBD2 (6 bases each). The CDR3 consists of 15 residues. Between the trimmed V and J ends, which lost 6 bases and 1 base, there was a span of 15 bases. CDR1 is KGHSH and CDR2 is LQKENI in the germline V gene. CDR3 sequence (DNA): TGTGCCAGCTCTCCCCTCGGGGGCGGCCAAGAGACCCAGTACTTC. It is translated as CASSPLGGGQETQYF.

This clonotype has more than one count but fewer than ten. The V call is TRBV19, the J call TRBJ1-5; 10 nucleotides line up with TRBD1. The CDR3 length is 15 residues. CDR1 LNHDA and CDR2 SQIVND come from the germline V gene (reference sequence). V lost 3 bases and J lost 1; bases outside the gene matches: 0. The CDR3 loop reads CASSMGQGSNQPQHF. CDR3 bases: TGTGCCAGTAGTATGGGACAGGGGAGCAATCAGCCCCAGCATTTT.

This clonotype has just a few counts. A read error may produce the germline difference seen at one junction end. The chain employs TRBV28 and TRBJ2-1; D unresolved. CDR1 and CDR2 from the germline V gene are MDHEN and SYDVKM. CDR3 length: 16 amino acids. The CDR3 coding sequence is TGTGCCAGCAGTGCCCAACTGGCAAGCTCCTACAATGAGCGGTTCTTC. This translates into CASSAQLASSYNERFF.

This clonotype was seen at least ten times. The CDR3 loop is CATTGGRGFDYGYTF. CDR3 sequence (DNA): TGTGCCACAACCGGGGGGCGAGGTTTCGACTATGGCTACACCTTC. The chain employs TRBV6-1 and TRBJ1-2; a weak D match, TRBD1 (6 bases). The CDR3 has 15 residues. V lost 10 bases and J lost 3, with 21 bases in between. Germline CDR1 and CDR2: MNHNS and SASEGT.

Ten or more counts support this clonotype. The rearrangement links TRBV29-1 to TRBJ1-2, with D possibly matching TRBD1 (5 bases). The germline CDR1 and CDR2 sequences are SQVTM and ANQGSEA. The CDR3 loop spans 15 amino acids. V lost 1 base and J 0 bases, leaving 12 bases between the germline ends. The CDR3 region has the DNA TGCAGCGTTGAAGGGGGGACCCCCGCTAACTATGGCTACACCTTC. Amino acid sequence: CSVEGGTPANYGYTF.

A note on this clonotype: Being one base from a much bigger clone, this may be a read error. This chain joins TRBV28 and TRBJ1-1, with D possibly TRBD1 on 5 matching bases. V was trimmed by 4 bases and J by 2 bases, leaving 14 bases between them. The CDR3 has 15 residues. The germline gives CDR1 MDHEN, CDR2 SYDVKM. The CDR3 protein is CASSSPSWGNTEAFF. CDR3 sequence (DNA): TGTGCCAGCAGTTCACCGAGCTGGGGCAACACTGAAGCTTTCTTT.

This clonotype was seen at least ten times. The CDR3, as DNA: TGTGCCACGGCCGAACAGGTGGTCAATGAGCAGTTCTTC. This gives the protein CATAEQVVNEQFF. This chain connects TRBV2 to TRBJ2-1; a weak D match, TRBD1 (5 bases). Germline values: CDR1 SNHLY, CDR2 FYNNEI. The CDR3 spans 13 residues. The V end was cut by 10 bases, the J end by 6 bases, with 16 bases between.

This clonotype was recorded a few times. This sequence joins TRBV9 and TRBJ2-5; D perhaps matches TRBD1 (5 bases). Germline-derived CDR1 and CDR2 are SGDLS and YYNGEE. There are 13 residues in the CDR3. The V gene lost 0 bases and the J gene lost 3 bases, with 6 bases spanning the gap. DNA for the CDR3: TGTGCCAGCAGCGTAGGACAGAAAGAGACCCAGTACTTC. It encodes CASSVGQKETQYF.

This clonotype appeared a few times. This sequence joins TRBV3-2 and TRBJ2-7; TRBD1 is the table's D call, not checked against the DNA. TRBV3-2 is an annotated pseudogene. The CDR3 extends over 19 amino acids. CDR3 in amino acids: CASSQEGDSSMRSSYEQYF. CDR3 in DNA: TGTGCCAGCAGCCAAGAGGGAGACAGCTCAATGAGGAGCTCCTACGAGCAGTACTTC.

Comments on this clonotype: A read error may be the cause here, since a much bigger clone is one base away. This chain's CDR3 is CASRVGVRPQHF. The CDR3 DNA is TGTGCCAGCAGGGTAGGGGTTCGGCCCCAGCATTTT. The rearrangement uses TRBV28 and TRBJ1-5; a possible D gene is TRBD1 (5 bases). With 6 bases removed from V and 9 bases from J, the gap between germline ends came to 12 bases. Germline V CDR1 and CDR2: MDHEN, SYDVKM. The CDR3 length is 12 residues.

This clonotype was counted a few times. V usage is TRBV5-5 and J usage is TRBJ2-6; D call uncertain. The CDR3 is 15 residues long. The V gene's germline CDR1 is SGHKS and CDR2 YYEKEE (reference sequence). Trimming pared 0 bases from V and 4 bases from J, leaving 8 bases between. The CDR3 reads CASSLAYPGANVLTF. The CDR3 DNA follows: TGTGCCAGCAGCTTGGCCTACCCCGGGGCCAACGTCCTGACTTTC.

Comments on this clonotype: A read error may account for a junction end that differs from germline. The rearrangement uses TRBV20-1 and TRBJ1-4; no reliable D call. The CDR3 extends over 14 amino acids. Germline values: CDR1 DFQATT, CDR2 SNEGSKA (reference sequence). CDR3 DNA sequence: TGCAGTGCCCAGAGAGGATCAACTAATGAAAAACCGTTTTTT. Protein product: CSAQRGSTNEKPFF.

Points on this clonotype: One base away lies a much larger clone, so this may be a sequencing read error. The CDR3 is CAGGTIEAQYF. CDR3 sequence (DNA): TGTGCCGGGGGGACCATAGAGGCCCAGTACTTC. The chain combines TRBV6-1 with TRBJ2-5; tentative D call: TRBD2 (6 bases). Germline-derived CDR1 and CDR2 are MNHNS and SASEGT. There are 11 residues in the CDR3.

This clonotype was seen only a few times. The junction shows a germline mismatch at one end, possibly a read error. The chain joins TRBV7-2 to TRBJ1-3; 9 bases match TRBD1. The CDR3 is 12 residues long. Germline V gene lookup returns CDR1 SGHTA and CDR2 FQGNSA. In DNA form, the CDR3 reads TGTGCCAGCAGCTCAACCCCCGGGACAGGGACATTT. It is translated as CASSSTPGTGTF.

In this sample, this clonotype turned up many times. The V gene is TRBV28, the J gene TRBJ1-2; 7 bases map to TRBD1. This CDR3 region has 15 residues. V shed 4 bases, J shed 0 bases, and the junction held 5 bases outside the gene matches. The germline V gene encodes CDR1 MDHEN and CDR2 SYDVKM. This CDR3 is CASSSTGASNYGYTF. The CDR3, as DNA: TGTGCCAGCAGTTCCACAGGGGCTTCTAACTATGGCTACACCTTC.

This clonotype was counted between two and nine times. V gene TRBV6-5 combines with J gene TRBJ2-7, with D possibly TRBD1 on 5 matching bases. Per germline, CDR1 MNHEY and CDR2 SVGAGI. Deletions cut 2 bases from V and 7 bases from J, with 6 bases between. The CDR3 covers 11 residues. The CDR3 bases are TGTGCCAGCAGTTACCGGACAGAGCAGTACTTC. Translating it yields CASSYRTEQYF.

This clonotype showed up many times. J is TRBJ2-7 and V is TRBV3-1, with 11 bases matching TRBD2. After removal of 0 bases from V and 5 bases from J, the junction contained 6 bases not matched to a gene. Germline values: CDR1 LGHDT, CDR2 YNNKEL (reference sequence). The CDR3 sequence is 16 residues long. The CDR3 sequence: CASSQEAGTSGHEQYF. CDR3 bases: TGTGCCAGCAGCCAAGAGGCGGGGACTAGCGGCCACGAGCAGTACTTC.

For this clonotype: The missing conserved phenylalanine or tryptophan at the end of this CDR3 makes a read error likely. The rearrangement links TRBV5-6 to TRBJ1-2; TRBD1 might be the D (6 bases). The V gene's germline CDR1 is SGHDT and CDR2 YYEEEE. V was shortened by 4 bases and J by 5 bases, with 12 bases between the two germline ends. The length of the CDR3 is 13 residues. CDR3 residues: CASSKKTGYGYTL. CDR3 nucleotides: TGTGCCAGCAGCAAAAAGACAGGTTATGGCTACACCCTC.

This clonotype occurred a few times. The V gene is TRBV5-1, the J gene TRBJ2-7, with D tentatively TRBD2 (6 bases). This CDR3 comprises 14 residues. Germline V gene sequence: CDR1 SGHRS, CDR2 YFSETQ. Trimming stripped 0 bases from V and 5 bases from J, with 12 bases between. For the CDR3, the DNA is TGCGCCAGCAGCTTGGCCGGACTAAACGACGAGCAGTACTTC. Translation: CASSLAGLNDEQYF.

This CDR3 reads CASRKLSGSNQPQHF. DNA of the CDR3: TGTGCCAGCAGGAAACTCAGTGGGAGCAATCAGCCCCAGCATTTT. The chain links TRBV12-3 or TRBV12-4 to TRBJ1-5, with no clear D. The CDR3 consists of 15 residues. Trimming took 6 bases from V and 1 from J, leaving 13 bases between them.

This clonotype was observed at least ten times. This chain joins TRBV28 and TRBJ2-5, with 7 bases matching TRBD1. CDR3 size: 17 residues. In germline, CDR1 is MDHEN, CDR2 SYDVKM. V lost 4 bases, J lost 5 bases, and 16 bases stayed unmatched. The CDR3 is CASSSQGFGLMTETQYF. The CDR3 DNA follows: TGTGCCAGCAGTTCACAGGGGTTTGGCCTCATGACGGAGACCCAGTACTTC.

This clonotype occurred many times. The rearrangement uses TRBV27 and TRBJ1-6; unclear D gene. Germline V gene lookup returns CDR1 MNHEY and CDR2 SMNVEV (reference sequence). Trimming removed 6 bases from V and 9 bases from J, with 15 bases in between. This CDR3 region has 14 residues. CDR3 in amino acids: CASSPKLLASPLHF. The CDR3 DNA reads as TGTGCCAGCAGCCCTAAGTTGCTTGCTTCACCCCTCCACTTT.